This TCR beta chain was obtained from a study of cytomegalovirus exposure and HLA in healthy donors. Study overall: Roughly 179 million T cells yielded 120 million or so unique TCR beta sequences, as an earlier analysis found. HLA-typed donors were the source of approximately 85 million unique TCRs, which an early data release held.

PCR employed 60 Vbeta and 13 Jbeta primers. The table came from immunoSEQ multiplex PCR; TCRdb's copy has only in-frame clones and leaves some out. Seen here are about 140,000 clones, roughly 80% observed once, and the top ten hold about 1.7%. Germline assignment: CDR1 SGHTA and CDR2 FQGNSA. V lost 2 bases, J lost 1 base, and 12 bases stayed unmatched. The CDR3 loop spans 18 amino acids. The origin of this receptor is a female donor in good health and CMV-seronegative. Input material: PBMCs. The chain uses TRBV7-2 and TRBJ1-2; TRBD1 matches 8 bases. In DNA, the CDR3 is TGTGCCAGCAGCTTAAGCTCGGTGGACAGGGCCCATAACTATGGCTACACCTTC. The encoded protein is CASSLSSVDRAHNYGYTF.